What follows are 22 T cell receptor beta chains derived from one specimen sequenced in a study of T cell responses to AZD1222 COVID-19 vaccine. Measured with immunoSEQ multiplex PCR; TCRdb has only the in-frame clones, and not every one. This table holds about 97,000 clones, roughly 90% found once. This specimen consisted of peripheral blood, obtained on day 0 of AZD1222 vaccination. These TCRs come from an adult in good health.

The rearrangement joins TRBV5-5 to TRBJ2-5, with D hard to call. The CDR3 sequence is 11 residues long. The V gene lost 4 bases and the J gene lost 5 bases, with 6 bases spanning the gap. The V gene's germline CDR1 is SGHKS and CDR2 YYEKEE (reference sequence). The DNA for the CDR3 is TGTGCCAGCAGCAAGGAGGAGACCCAGTACTTC. Translating gives CASSKEETQYF.

The chain recombines TRBV29-1 with TRBJ1-2; D is unresolved. The V gene lost 3 bases and the J gene lost 8 bases, with 13 bases spanning the gap. The CDR3 is made up of 12 amino acids. CDR1 and CDR2 (germline): SQVTM, ANQGSEA. DNA of the CDR3: TGCAGCGTTGACCTCAACCGGGCGGGCTACACCTTC. Translation: CSVDLNRAGYTF.

V gene TRBV12-1 combines with J gene TRBJ2-2; TRBD2 is the table's D call, not checked against the DNA. TRBV12-1 is an annotated pseudogene. This CDR3 has 17 residues. The CDR3 loop reads CASSSRTSGRGTGELFF. CDR3 coding DNA: TGTGCCAGCAGCTCCCGGACTAGCGGGAGGGGCACCGGGGAGCTGTTTTTT.

The chain carries TRBV5-4 and TRBJ1-1; D ambiguous. V lost 4 bases and J lost 8, with 12 bases in between. Looked up from germline, CDR1 is SGHNT and CDR2 is YYREEE (reference sequence). The CDR3 length is 12 residues. CDR3 protein: CASSLDFSEAFF. DNA of the CDR3: TGTGCCAGCAGCCTAGACTTCAGCGAAGCTTTCTTT.

V and J are TRBV2 and TRBJ2-3; D unclear. The CDR3 totals 13 residues. The V gene lost 2 bases and the J gene lost 2 bases, with 5 bases spanning the gap. The germline V gene has CDR1 SNHLY and CDR2 FYNNEI. Here the CDR3 reads CASSEQPTDTQYF. The CDR3 coding sequence is TGTGCCAGCAGTGAACAACCCACAGATACGCAGTATTTT.

The chain combines TRBV27 with TRBJ1-6; D gene uncertain. Germline CDR1 MNHEY, CDR2 SMNVEV (reference sequence). The CDR3 covers 13 residues. Trimming cost V 2 bases and J 8 bases, with 7 bases left between them. The CDR3 nucleotides read TGTGCCAGCAGTTTAGCCCAGGATTCACCCCTCCACTTT. Translation gives CASSLAQDSPLHF.

The chain employs TRBV28 and TRBJ1-2; D uncertain. The V end was cut by 2 bases, the J end by 4 bases, with 8 bases between. Germline-derived CDR1 and CDR2 are MDHEN and SYDVKM. This CDR3 region has 13 residues. This chain's CDR3 is CASSLRVSYGYTF. The CDR3 coding sequence is TGTGCCAGCAGTTTAAGGGTCTCCTATGGCTACACCTTC.

The chain couples TRBV10-1 to TRBJ2-3; 12 bases agree with TRBD2. Unmatched junction bases numbered 1, after V lost 6 bases and J lost 0 bases. CDR1 and CDR2 from the germline V gene are WNHNN and SYGVQD (reference sequence). CDR3 length: 15 amino acids. The CDR3 protein is CASSGTSGSTDTQYF. CDR3 in DNA: TGCGCCAGCAGCGGGACTAGCGGGAGCACAGATACGCAGTATTTT.

The genes are TRBV27 and TRBJ2-7; D is possibly TRBD1 (6 bases). Germline CDR1 and CDR2: MNHEY and SMNVEV (reference sequence). V lost 4 bases and J lost 4, with 17 bases in between. The CDR3 sequence is 15 residues long. The CDR3 DNA reads as TGTGCCAGCAGTTCCTCGGGACATCCGGAGTACGAGCAGTACTTC. This translates into CASSSSGHPEYEQYF.

This sequence joins TRBV3-1 (or the pseudogene TRBV3-2) and TRBJ2-1, with D possibly matching TRBD2 (7 bases). Trimming shortened V by 4 bases and J by 6 bases, and 16 bases separated the two germline ends. Germline V gives CDR1 LGHDT, CDR2 YNNKEL (reference sequence). This CDR3 has 15 amino acids. The CDR3 nucleotides are TGTGCCAGCAGCCTACAGGGAGGGATCGGCAATGAGCAGTTCTTC. It specifies CASSLQGGIGNEQFF.

The genes are TRBV11-3 and TRBJ2-3; D is perhaps TRBD2 (6 bases). Germline CDR1 and CDR2: SGHNT and YENEEA. The germline V and J ends were trimmed by 4 bases and 8 bases, with 16 bases remaining between them. The CDR3 runs to 14 residues. The CDR3 region has the DNA TGTGCCAGCAGCTCCGGGGGTAGCTTCGCTACGCAGTATTTT. Protein sequence: CASSSGGSFATQYF.

This chain links TRBV2 with TRBJ2-5, with TRBD1 identical over 10 bases. Germline V gene data show CDR1 as SNHLY and CDR2 as FYNNEI. This CDR3 has 17 amino acids. V lost 1 base to trimming and J lost 5 bases; unmatched junction nucleotides: 10. CDR3: CASSEEFGTGVFETQYF. The CDR3 DNA reads as TGTGCCAGCAGTGAAGAATTTGGGACAGGGGTTTTCGAGACCCAGTACTTC.

The chain recombines TRBV10-1 with TRBJ2-5; D is unclear. V lost 2 bases and J lost 3, with 7 bases in between. This CDR3 region has 13 residues. CDR1 and CDR2 from the germline V gene are WNHNN and SYGVQD (reference sequence). The CDR3 here is CASSEEFEETQYF. Written as DNA, the CDR3 is TGCGCCAGCAGTGAGGAGTTCGAAGAGACCCAGTACTTC.

This clone was recorded once. The chain carries TRBV7-9 and TRBJ2-7, with 10 bases lining up with TRBD2. The J segment lost 0 bases and the V segment lost 6 bases, leaving 14 bases of the junction unmatched. The CDR3 spans 18 residues. Germline V lookup: CDR1 SEHNR, CDR2 FQNEAQ (reference sequence). The CDR3 DNA follows: TGTGCCAGCAGTGGGGGAGCTAGCGGGAGTGCTAGCTCCTACGAGCAGTACTTC. Its translation is CASSGGASGSASSYEQYF.

The J gene is TRBJ2-2, the V gene TRBV18; 10 bases are a match to TRBD2. This CDR3 has 18 residues. The V and J ends lost 1 base and 2 bases, in that order; junction bases with no gene match: 7. CDR1 and CDR2 from the germline V gene are KGHSH and LQKENI. The CDR3 DNA reads as TGTGCCAGCTCACCACGGTCTAGCGGGAGTAGTAACACCGGGGAGCTGTTTTTT. Translated, it gives CASSPRSSGSSNTGELFF.

The J gene is TRBJ2-5, the V gene TRBV10-3, with 7 bases that match TRBD2. Per germline, CDR1 ENHRY and CDR2 SYGVKD. Losses at the gene ends were 6 bases for V and 4 bases for J; bases not matched to a gene: 5. The CDR3 totals 13 residues. Written as DNA, the CDR3 is TGTGCCATCAGCCTTGGGGGGGGAGAGACCCAGTACTTC. It is translated as CAISLGGGETQYF.

This sequence joins TRBV6-2 or TRBV6-3 and TRBJ1-2; the match to TRBD1 covers 10 bases. Unmatched junction bases numbered 11, after V lost 5 bases and J lost 8 bases. The CDR3 is made up of 15 amino acids. Germline CDR1 MNHEY, CDR2 SVGEGT. Here the CDR3 DNA reads TGTGCCAGCAGTCAGGACAGGGGGAGGCAGTACGGCTACACCTTC. Translated: CASSQDRGRQYGYTF.

This clone was counted a few times. The chain links TRBV19 to TRBJ2-1, with TRBD2 identical over 11 bases. The CDR3 consists of 16 residues. Per germline, CDR1 LNHDA and CDR2 SQIVND (reference sequence). The V gene end was trimmed by 4 bases and the J gene end by 4 bases; junction bases not matched to a gene: 6. The chain's CDR3 is CASSRYSGREYNEQFF. The DNA of the CDR3 is TGTGCCAGTAGTAGATATAGCGGGAGGGAATACAATGAGCAGTTCTTC.

V gene TRBV5-1 combines with J gene TRBJ1-2; the match to TRBD1 covers 8 bases. V lost 4 bases to trimming and J lost 6 bases; unmatched junction nucleotides: 8. Germline V gene data show CDR1 as SGHRS and CDR2 as YFSETQ. CDR3 length: 14 amino acids. This chain's CDR3 is CASSTWTGTDGYTF. DNA for the CDR3: TGCGCCAGCAGCACCTGGACAGGGACGGATGGCTACACCTTC.

The chain has TRBV6-5 and TRBJ2-7; D not resolved. Trimming cost V 7 bases and J 2 bases, with 6 bases left between them. The CDR3 is 11 residues long. Germline-derived CDR1 and CDR2 are MNHEY and SVGAGI. The CDR3 coding sequence is TGTGCCAGCACCGAGACCTACGAGCAGTACTTC. This codes for CASTETYEQYF.

The CDR3 DNA is TGTGCCAGCTCACCCAGGAGACTAGCGGGGGTTCAAGAGACCCAGTACTTC. The encoded protein is CASSPRRLAGVQETQYF. This rearrangement joins TRBV18 to TRBJ2-5; 12 bases agree with TRBD2. The CDR3 extends over 17 amino acids. Losses at the gene ends were 3 bases for V and 2 bases for J; bases not matched to a gene: 7. Germline CDR1 is KGHSH and CDR2 is LQKENI.

The chain is built from TRBV19 and TRBJ2-2; a weak D match, TRBD1 (6 bases). Germline lookup yields CDR1 LNHDA and CDR2 SQIVND (reference sequence). This CDR3 is built from 14 residues. Trimming removed 6 bases from V and 7 bases from J, with 15 bases in between. The CDR3 reads CASSPPNRVGELFF. CDR3 DNA: TGTGCCAGTAGCCCGCCAAACAGGGTCGGGGAGCTGTTTTTT.